This T cell receptor beta chain derives from a study of regulatory T cells in long-lasting Graves disease. Study-wide background: With positive TSH receptor antibodies and over 5 years of antithyroid drugs, Graves' disease was considered persistent. Study results and caveats: Peripheral blood, not thyroid tissue, was the sole material studied.

Sequencing libraries for TCR beta were prepared with iRepertoire HTBI primers and Arm-PCR of CDR3 regions. TCRdb processed the multiplex PCR reads anew with MiXCR; each CDR3 protein has one entry. The table has about 470,000 distinct CDR3 sequences, 20% to 25% seen once; the top ten hold 7% to 9%. The CDR3 totals 14 residues. CDR1 is SEHNR and CDR2 is FQNEAQ in the germline V gene (reference sequence). Trimming shortened V by 5 bases and J by 3 bases, and 13 bases separated the two germline ends. This clonotype occurred many times. Its matching antigen is unknown. The time point denotes: persistent/refractory GD, antithyroid drugs over 5 years with positive TRAb. PBMC RNA was the source of the TCR library. A blood draw put about 10 milliliters of peripheral blood into EDTA tubes.

This rearrangement joins TRBV7-9 to TRBJ1-1; tentative D call: TRBD1 (6 bases). The sequence was obtained from a female donor with Graves disease. Specimen: peripheral blood mononuclear cells (PBMCs), collected when the disease was refractory, from a patient treated with antithyroid drugs. CDR3 nucleotide sequence: TGTGCCAGCAGCAGCCAGGGGCACGACACTGAAGCTTTCTTT. Amino acid sequence: CASSSQGHDTEAFF.